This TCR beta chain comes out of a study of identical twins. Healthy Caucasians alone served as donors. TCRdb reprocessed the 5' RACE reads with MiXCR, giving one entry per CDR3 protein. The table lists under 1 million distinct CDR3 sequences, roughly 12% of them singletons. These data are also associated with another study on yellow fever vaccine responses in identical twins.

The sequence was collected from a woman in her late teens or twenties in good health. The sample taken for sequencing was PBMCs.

The CDR3 sequence: CASSYSGPQAQGAFF. The DNA of the CDR3 is TGCGCCAGCAGCTACTCGGGCCCGCAGGCCCAGGGAGCTTTCTTT. This chain joins TRBV5-1 and TRBJ1-1, with D possibly being TRBD1 (5 bases). The length of the CDR3 is 15 residues. Germline loops: CDR1 SGHRS, CDR2 YFSETQ. V was pared by 3 bases and J by 10 bases, with 22 bases between.